This entry is about one TCR beta chain. The antigen is not known. The source of the sample is a study of OX40 agonist ivuxolimab in advanced cancers. Study details: Every patient in dose escalation had hepatocellular carcinoma, melanoma, renal cell or head and neck cancer. Broader study findings: The CD4+ and CD8+ T cells in the blood had expanded clonally by week 6 at 0.1 to 3.0 mg/kg. Certain nonresponders additionally had low normalized T-cell clonal expansion.

Produced via immunoSEQ multiplex PCR; TCRdb's table is partial and in-frame only. The data show 90,000 to 100,000 clones, with around nine tenths seen just once and 0.7% to 0.95% held by the top ten. CDR1 and CDR2 (germline): SGHAT, FQNNGV. V was shortened by 6 bases and J by 6 bases, with 20 bases between the two germline ends. CDR3 length: 16 residues. The rearrangement uses TRBV11-2 and TRBJ2-2; tentative D call: TRBD1 (5 bases). The sequence came from an adult with an advanced solid tumor such as melanoma, head and neck, liver or kidney cancer. The source was CD4+ or CD8+ T cells sorted from blood, collected in a trial of the OX40 agonist ivuxolimab. CDR3 amino acids: CASSFQGRVVSGELFF. The CDR3 DNA follows: TGTGCCAGCAGTTTTCAGGGTAGGGTTGTATCCGGGGAGCTGTTTTTT.